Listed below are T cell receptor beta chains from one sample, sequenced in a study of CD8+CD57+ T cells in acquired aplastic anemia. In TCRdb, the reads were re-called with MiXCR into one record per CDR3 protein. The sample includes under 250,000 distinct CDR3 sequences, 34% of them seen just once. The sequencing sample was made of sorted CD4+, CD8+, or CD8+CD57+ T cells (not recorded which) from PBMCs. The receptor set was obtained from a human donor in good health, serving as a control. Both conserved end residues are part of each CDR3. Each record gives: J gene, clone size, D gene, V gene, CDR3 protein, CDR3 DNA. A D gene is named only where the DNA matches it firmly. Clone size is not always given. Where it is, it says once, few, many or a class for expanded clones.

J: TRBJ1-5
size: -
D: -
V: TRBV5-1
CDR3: CASSNGDGQPQHF
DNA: TGCGCCAGCAGCAATGGGGACGGACAGCCCCAGCATTTT

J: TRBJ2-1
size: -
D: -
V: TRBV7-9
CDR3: CASNQGYNEQFF
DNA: TGTGCCAGCAACCAAGGGTACAATGAGCAGTTCTTC

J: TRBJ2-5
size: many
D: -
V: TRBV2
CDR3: CASNRDYQETQYF
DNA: TGTGCCAGCAACCGGGACTACCAAGAGACCCAGTACTTC

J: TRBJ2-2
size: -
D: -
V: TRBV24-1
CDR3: CAISDPRTAITGELFF
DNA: TGTGCCATCAGTGACCCACGGACGGCAATCACCGGGGAGTTGTTTTTT

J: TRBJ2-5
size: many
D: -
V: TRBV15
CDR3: CATSRDQKGRETQYF
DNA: TGTGCCACCAGCAGAGATCAGAAGGGAAGGGAGACCCAGTACTTC

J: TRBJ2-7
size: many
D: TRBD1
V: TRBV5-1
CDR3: CASSWDRGDEQYF
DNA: TGCGCCAGCAGTTGGGACAGGGGCGACGAGCAGTACTTC

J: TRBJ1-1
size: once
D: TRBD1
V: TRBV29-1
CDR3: CSGRQGERTEAFF
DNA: TGCAGCGGGAGACAGGGGGAGCGCACTGAAGCTTTCTTT

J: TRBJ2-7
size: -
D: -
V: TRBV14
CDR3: CASSQGQEQYF
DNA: TGTGCCAGCAGCCAAGGACAGGAGCAGTACTTC

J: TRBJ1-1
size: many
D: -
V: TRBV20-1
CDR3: CSARVGSLNTEAFF
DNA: TGCAGTGCTAGAGTCGGCAGTCTGAACACTGAAGCTTTCTTT

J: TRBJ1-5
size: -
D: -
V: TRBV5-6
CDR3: CASSLQGVGNQPQHF
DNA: TGTGCCAGCAGCTTACAGGGAGTGGGCAATCAGCCCCAGCATTTT

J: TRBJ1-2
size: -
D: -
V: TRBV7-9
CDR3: CAPGQEGRVNGCTF
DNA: TGTGCCCCCGGCCAGGAGGGGAGGGTGAATGGCTGCACCTTC

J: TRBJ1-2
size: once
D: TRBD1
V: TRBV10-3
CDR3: CAISHSGTGGVYGYTF
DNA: TGTGCCATCAGCCACTCCGGAACAGGGGGAGTATATGGCTACACCTTC

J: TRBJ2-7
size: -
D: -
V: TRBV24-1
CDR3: CATAPPCSYEQYF
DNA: TGTGCCACCGCACCTCCGTGCTCCTACGAGCAGTACTTC

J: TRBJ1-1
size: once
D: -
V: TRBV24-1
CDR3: CATSQDLNTEAFF
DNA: TGTGCCACCAGTCAAGACCTGAACACTGAAGCTTTCTTT

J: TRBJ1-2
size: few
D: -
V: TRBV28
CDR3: CASSSRQGYTF
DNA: TGTGCCAGCAGTTCCCGACAGGGCTACACCTTC

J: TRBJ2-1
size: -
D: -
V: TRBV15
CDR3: CATSRDSRTGGEQFF
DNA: TGTGCCACCAGCAGAGACAGTAGAACCGGCGGTGAGCAGTTCTTC

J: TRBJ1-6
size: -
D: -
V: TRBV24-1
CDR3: CATSLGNSPLHF
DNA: TGTGCCACCAGTCTGGGAAATTCACCCCTCCACTTT

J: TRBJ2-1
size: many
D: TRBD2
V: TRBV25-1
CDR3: CASSDPASGSHEQFF
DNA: TGTGCCAGCAGTGATCCGGCTAGCGGGAGCCATGAGCAGTTCTTC

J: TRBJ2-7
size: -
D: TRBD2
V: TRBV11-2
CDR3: CASTKTGTSGKAGEQYF
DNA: TGTGCCAGCACCAAAACCGGGACTAGCGGGAAGGCGGGCGAGCAGTACTTC

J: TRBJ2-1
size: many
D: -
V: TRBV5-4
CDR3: CASSLDYNEQFF
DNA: TGTGCCAGCAGCTTGGACTACAATGAGCAGTTCTTC

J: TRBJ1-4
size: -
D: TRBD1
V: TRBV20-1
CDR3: CSARDAGGDNEKLFF
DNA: TGCAGTGCTAGAGATGCAGGGGGTGATAATGAAAAACTGTTTTTT

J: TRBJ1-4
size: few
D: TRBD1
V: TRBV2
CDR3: CASSGGTGRKNEKLFF
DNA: TGTGCCAGCAGTGGGGGGACAGGGCGCAAAAATGAAAAACTGTTTTTT

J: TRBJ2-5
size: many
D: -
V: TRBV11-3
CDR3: CASSPVGVETQYF
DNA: TGTGCCAGCAGCCCCGTGGGGGTAGAGACCCAGTACTTC

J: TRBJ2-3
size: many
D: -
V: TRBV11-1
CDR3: CASSLVGSTDTQYF
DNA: TGTGCCAGCAGCTTAGTCGGCAGCACAGATACGCAGTATTTT

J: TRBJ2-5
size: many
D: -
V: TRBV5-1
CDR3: CASSEVGGAEETQYF
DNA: TGCGCCAGCAGCGAGGTCGGGGGTGCTGAGGAGACCCAGTACTTC

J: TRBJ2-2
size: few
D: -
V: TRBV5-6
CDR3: CASSSSSGELFF
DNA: TGTGCCAGCAGCTCTTCCTCCGGGGAGCTGTTTTTT

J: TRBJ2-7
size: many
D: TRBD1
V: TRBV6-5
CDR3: CASSYGRDRGIREQYF
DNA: TGTGCCAGCAGTTACGGCCGGGACAGGGGAATTCGGGAGCAGTACTTC

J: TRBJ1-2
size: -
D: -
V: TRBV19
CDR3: CASSREHGGYTF
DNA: TGTGCCAGTAGTCGTGAGCATGGAGGCTACACCTTC

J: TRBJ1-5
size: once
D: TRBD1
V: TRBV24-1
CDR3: CATMGTGSQPQHF
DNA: TGTGCCACCATGGGGACAGGCTCTCAGCCCCAGCATTTT

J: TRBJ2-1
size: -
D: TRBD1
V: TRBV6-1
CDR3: CASSEVYRGNEQFF
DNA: TGTGCCAGCAGTGAAGTTTACAGGGGCAATGAGCAGTTCTTC

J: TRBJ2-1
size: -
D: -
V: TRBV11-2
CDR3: CASSSMTGSSYNEQFF
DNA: TGTGCCAGCAGCTCTATGACAGGAAGCTCCTACAATGAGCAGTTCTTC

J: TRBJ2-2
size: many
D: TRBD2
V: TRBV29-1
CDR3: CSVTPGLAGGPITGELFF
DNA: TGCAGCGTGACCCCGGGACTAGCGGGAGGGCCTATCACCGGGGAGCTGTTTTTT

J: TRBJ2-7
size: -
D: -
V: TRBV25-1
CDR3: CASSSDEGGGSYEQYF
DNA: TGTGCCAGCAGCTCAGATGAGGGAGGGGGCAGTTACGAGCAGTACTTC

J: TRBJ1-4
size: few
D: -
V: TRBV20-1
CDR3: CSARGRGEKLFF
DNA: TGCAGTGCTAGAGGACGGGGTGAAAAACTGTTTTTT

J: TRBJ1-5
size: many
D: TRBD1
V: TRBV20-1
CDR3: CSASKGEQGLYQPQHF
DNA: TGCAGTGCTAGTAAGGGAGAACAGGGGCTTTATCAGCCCCAGCATTTT

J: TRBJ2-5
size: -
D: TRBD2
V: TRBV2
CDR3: CASSTAGTRGETQYF
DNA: TGTGCCAGCAGTACCGCCGGGACTAGAGGGGAGACCCAGTACTTC

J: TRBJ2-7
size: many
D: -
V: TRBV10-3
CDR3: CAISEQGGGSYEQYF
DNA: TGTGCCATCAGTGAGCAGGGCGGAGGCTCCTACGAGCAGTACTTC

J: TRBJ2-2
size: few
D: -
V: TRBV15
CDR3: CASSKGSLVSSTGELFF
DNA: TGTGCCAGTAGTAAGGGGTCGTTGGTATCTTCCACCGGGGAGCTGTTTTTT

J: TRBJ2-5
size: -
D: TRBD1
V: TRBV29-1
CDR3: CSVGGIRTGGETQYF
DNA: TGCAGCGTCGGAGGGATACGGACAGGGGGAGAGACCCAGTACTTC

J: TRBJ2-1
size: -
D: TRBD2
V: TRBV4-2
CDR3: CASARGEFYNEQFF
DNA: TGTGCCAGCGCACGGGGGGAATTCTACAATGAGCAGTTCTTC

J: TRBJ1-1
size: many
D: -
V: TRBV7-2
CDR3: CASNIPIRSIEAFF
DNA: TGTGCCAGCAACATACCGATCAGGAGCATAGAAGCTTTCTTT

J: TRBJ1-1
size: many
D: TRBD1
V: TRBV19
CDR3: CASSIFGTGRFTEAFF
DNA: TGTGCCAGTAGTATATTCGGGACAGGGCGTTTCACTGAAGCTTTCTTT

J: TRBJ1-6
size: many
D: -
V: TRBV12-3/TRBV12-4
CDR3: CASSFAGPYNSPLHF
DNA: TGTGCCAGCAGTTTTGCAGGACCTTATAATTCACCCCTCCACTTT

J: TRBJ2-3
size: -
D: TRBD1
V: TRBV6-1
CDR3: CASWVLQGEGTQYF
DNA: TGTGCCAGCTGGGTTCTCCAGGGGGAAGGTACGCAGTATTTT

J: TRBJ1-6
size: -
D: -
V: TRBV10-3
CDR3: CASSFDTYYSSPLHF
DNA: TGTGCCAGCAGTTTCGACACCTACTATAGTTCACCCCTCCACTTT